Sequencing of this T cell receptor (beta chain) was carried out in a study of cytomegalovirus exposure and HLA in healthy donors. About the research overall: Out of about 360 genotyped donors, about 80% belonged to the Caucasian-associated ancestry cluster. Study-level findings and limits: A further, later analysis showed that HLA-associated TCR beta chains (compared with equally common others) were more clonally expanded. Reportedly, fewer N-insertions than the approximately 700-donor mean appeared in an Asian-associated ancestry cluster in a later analysis.

PCR involved 60 Vbeta and 13 Jbeta primers. Method: immunoSEQ multiplex PCR; TCRdb's copy keeps in-frame clones and lacks some. The table records 150,000 or so clones, about four fifths of them present only once. CDR3 length: 15 amino acids. After removal of 5 bases from V and 5 bases from J, the junction contained 8 bases not matched to a gene. From germline, CDR1 is LNHNV and CDR2 YYDKDF (reference sequence). This clone was found a few times. The antigen remains unidentified. Additional DNA sequences in this sample encode the identical CDR3. This sequence joins TRBV15 and TRBJ2-3, with 9 bases matching TRBD1. The source of this sequence is a man aged 30 to 39 in good health and CMV-seropositive. What was sequenced was PBMCs. As DNA, the CDR3 is TGTGCCACCAGCGTACGGGGACAGGGAGGAGATACGCAGTATTTT. Translated: CATSVRGQGGDTQYF. Filled out from reference TRBV15 and TRBJ2-3, the complete variable domain reads DAMVIQNPRYQVTQFGKPVTLSCSQTLNHNVMYWYQQKSSQAPKLLFHYYDKDFNNEADTPDNFQSRRPNTSFCFLDIRSPGLGDTAMYLCATSVRGQGGDTQYFGPGTRLTVL.